Shown below are 31 T cell receptor beta chains from a single sample sequenced in a study of cytomegalovirus exposure and HLA in healthy donors. Profiled with immunoSEQ multiplex PCR; TCRdb holds only in-frame clones, not every one. The sample shows approximately 200,000 clones, approximately 78% of them seen only once. Sequencing was carried out using PBMCs. The source is a woman in her twenties or thirties in good health and CMV-seronegative.

The rearrangement uses TRBV28 and TRBJ2-7; D gene uncertain. Trimming removed 5 bases at V and 2 bases at J, with 7 bases between. This CDR3 region has 12 residues. Looked up from germline, CDR1 is MDHEN and CDR2 is SYDVKM. The CDR3 DNA sequence: TGTGCCAGCAGTATGGAGACCTACGAGCAGTACTTC. Translation gives CASSMETYEQYF.

On this clone itself: Other DNA sequences in this specimen translate into the identical CDR3. The chain carries TRBV2 and TRBJ2-2, with TRBD1 matching 7 bases. CDR3 length equals 14 residues. The J segment lost 2 bases and the V segment lost 4 bases, leaving 1 base of the junction unmatched. The germline CDR1 and CDR2 sequences are SNHLY and FYNNEI. The CDR3 here is CASSGTGNTGELFF. CDR3 nucleotide sequence: TGTGCCAGCAGTGGGACAGGTAACACCGGGGAGCTGTTTTTT.

The V and J genes are TRBV6-6 and TRBJ1-1, with 7 bases fitting TRBD1. CDR3 length equals 15 residues. CDR1 and CDR2 (germline): MNHNY, SVGAGI (reference sequence). Unmatched junction bases numbered 10, after V lost 5 bases and J lost 4 bases. DNA for the CDR3: TGTGCCAGCAGTACCCAACAGGGGTTAGTCACTGAAGCTTTCTTT. Its protein is CASSTQQGLVTEAFF.

This CDR3 reads CASTPGTGSNQPQHF. DNA for the CDR3: TGTGCCAGCACCCCCGGTACAGGGAGCAATCAGCCCCAGCATTTT. The V gene is TRBV2, the J gene TRBJ1-5; a weak D match, TRBD1 (6 bases). The CDR3 extends over 15 amino acids. Germline assignment: CDR1 SNHLY and CDR2 FYNNEI. Trimming left V 7 bases short and J 1 base short, with 14 bases between.

This clone was seen only once. J is TRBJ2-7 and V is TRBV30; D possibly corresponds to TRBD2 (6 bases). Trimming left V 2 bases short and J 9 bases short, with 14 bases between. The CDR3 is 12 amino acids. Germline V lookup: CDR1 GTSNPN, CDR2 SVGIG (reference sequence). The CDR3 loop reads CAWSTQSGRQYF. The DNA for the CDR3 is TGTGCCTGGAGTACTCAGAGCGGGCGGCAGTACTTC.

J is TRBJ1-2 and V is TRBV7-9; TRBD1 matches at 12 bases. The CDR3 covers 16 residues. V shed 4 bases, J shed 5 bases, and the junction held 8 bases outside the gene matches. Germline lookup yields CDR1 SEHNR and CDR2 FQNEAQ (reference sequence). The CDR3 region is CASSSPGTGGAYGYTF. For the CDR3, the DNA is TGTGCCAGCAGCTCCCCCGGGACAGGGGGCGCGTATGGCTACACCTTC.

The rearrangement links TRBV30 to TRBJ2-5; no reliable D call. V was trimmed by 0 bases and J by 6 bases, leaving 5 bases between them. The CDR3 is 11 amino acids. Per germline, CDR1 GTSNPN and CDR2 SVGIG (reference sequence). The CDR3 spells CAWSVQKTQYF. As DNA, the CDR3 is TGTGCCTGGAGTGTACAAAAGACCCAGTACTTC.

The chain joins TRBV29-1 to TRBJ2-5; a possible D gene is TRBD1 (6 bases). CDR1 is SQVTM, CDR2 ANQGSEA, per germline. This CDR3 spans 12 amino acids. Between the trimmed V and J ends, which lost 7 bases and 5 bases, there was a span of 14 bases. CDR3: CSGAWGLETQYF. The CDR3 DNA follows: TGCAGCGGCGCGTGGGGGCTGGAGACCCAGTACTTC.

The rearrangement links TRBV5-1 to TRBJ2-5; the D is unclear. CDR1 and CDR2 (germline): SGHRS, YFSETQ. Trimming shortened V by 1 base and J by 4 bases, and 14 bases separated the two germline ends. The CDR3 extends over 15 amino acids. The DNA for the CDR3 is TGCGCCAGCAGCTTGTCTGATCAGGTGGGAGAGACCCAGTACTTC. It translates to CASSLSDQVGETQYF. The variable domain in full, completed from reference TRBV5-1 and TRBJ2-5, reads KAGVTQTPRYLIKTRGQQVTLSCSPISGHRSVSWYQQTPGQGLQFLFEYFSETQRNKGNFPGRFSGRQFSNSRSEMNVSTLELGDSALYLCASSLSDQVGETQYFGPGTRLLVL.

The chain couples TRBV11-2 to TRBJ2-7; TRBD2 agrees at 7 bases. Germline values: CDR1 SGHAT, CDR2 FQNNGV. This CDR3 spans 17 amino acids. The V gene end was trimmed by 2 bases and the J gene end by 2 bases; junction bases not matched to a gene: 12. CDR3 sequence (DNA): TGTGCCAGCAGCTTACCTCCCGGGAGCGGGATAACCTACGAGCAGTACTTC. This encodes CASSLPPGSGITYEQYF.

The chain couples TRBV28 to TRBJ2-3; TRBD2 aligns across 9 bases. The ends lost 5 bases at V and 3 bases at J; junction bases unmatched: 6. Looked up from germline, CDR1 is MDHEN and CDR2 is SYDVKM. The CDR3 runs 15 residues. CDR3 sequence: CASSRGGAGTDTQYF. CDR3 nucleotides: TGTGCCAGCAGTCGCGGGGGGGCAGGTACAGATACGCAGTATTTT.

This clone was seen only a few times. The CDR3 nucleotides are TGCGCCAGCAGCTTTAGCTCCTACGAGCAGTACTTC. Protein product: CASSFSSYEQYF. The chain combines TRBV5-1 with TRBJ2-7; D unresolved. This CDR3 has 12 amino acids. V was pared by 2 bases and J by 0 bases, with 3 bases between. CDR1 and CDR2 (germline): SGHRS, YFSETQ.

The chain couples TRBV5-1 to TRBJ2-1; 9 bases are shared with TRBD2. This CDR3 contains 20 residues. V gave up 3 bases and J gave up 0 bases; unmatched junction bases: 16. The V gene's germline CDR1 is SGHRS and CDR2 YFSETQ. The CDR3 here is CASSWPDGTSTESSYNEQFF. In DNA, the CDR3 is TGCGCCAGCAGCTGGCCGGATGGGACTAGCACGGAGAGCTCCTACAATGAGCAGTTCTTC.

The rearrangement links TRBV30 to TRBJ1-4; 9 bases fit TRBD1. CDR3 length: 18 amino acids. V shed 6 bases, J shed 0 bases, and the junction held 14 bases outside the gene matches. Per the germline V gene, CDR1 is GTSNPN and CDR2 is SVGIG (reference sequence). CDR3 bases: TGTGCCTGCCAACGGGGACAGGGTTATTCTGCAACTAATGAAAAACTGTTTTTT. This translates into CACQRGQGYSATNEKLFF.

The V gene is TRBV29-1, the J gene TRBJ1-4; TRBD1 agrees at 8 bases. CDR1 is SQVTM, CDR2 ANQGSEA, per germline. With V trimmed by 5 bases and J by 5 bases, 4 bases remained unmatched. The CDR3 is made up of 13 amino acids. In DNA form, the CDR3 reads TGCAGCGTTAGGACAGGGACAAATGAAAAACTGTTTTTT. As protein: CSVRTGTNEKLFF. The whole variable domain, remainder taken from reference TRBV29-1 and TRBJ1-4, is SAVISQKPSRDICQRGTSLTIQCQVDSQVTMMFWYRQQPGQSLTLIATANQGSEATYESGFVIDKFPISRPNLTFSTLTVSNMSPEDSSIYLCSVRTGTNEKLFFGSGTQLSVL.

The chain joins TRBV5-1 to TRBJ1-4; D call uncertain. The CDR3 covers 15 residues. V was shortened by 0 bases and J by 5 bases, with 11 bases between the two germline ends. In germline, CDR1 is SGHRS, CDR2 YFSETQ. In nucleotides, the CDR3 is TGCGCCAGCAGCTTGGCGGGGAGTTCCAATGAAAAACTGTTTTTT. This gives the protein CASSLAGSSNEKLFF.

This chain connects TRBV23-1 to TRBJ1-6; no clear D gene. TRBV23-1 is classed as an ORF, of uncertain function. V was cut by 6 bases and J by 10 bases, with 19 bases left in between. This CDR3 has 15 amino acids. For the CDR3, the DNA is TGCGCCAGCAGCCACCGAGGGTCCCGAGGGTCACCCCTCCACTTT. Protein: CASSHRGSRGSPLHF.

For the CDR3, the DNA is TGCGCCAGCAGCTCGGGACAGGGGCTGCTTAAGAGCTCTGGAAACACCATATATTTT. Amino acids: CASSSGQGLLKSSGNTIYF. The chain recombines TRBV5-1 with TRBJ1-3, with 10 bases matching TRBD1. The CDR3 runs 19 residues. Unmatched junction bases numbered 12, after V lost 3 bases and J lost 0 bases. Per germline, CDR1 SGHRS and CDR2 YFSETQ.

The rearrangement joins TRBV28 to TRBJ1-6; no reliable D call. CDR3 length: 17 residues. V was clipped by 4 bases and J by 0 bases, with 13 bases between them. Looked up from germline, CDR1 is MDHEN and CDR2 is SYDVKM. The CDR3 nucleotides read TGTGCCAGCAGTTCGCACCGGGTGAGCTCCTATAATTCACCCCTCCACTTT. Translation gives CASSSHRVSSYNSPLHF. Using reference TRBV28 and TRBJ1-6 for the parts outside the CDR3, the full variable domain is DVKVTQSSRYLVKRTGEKVFLECVQDMDHENMFWYRQDPGLGLRLIYFSYDVKMKEKGDIPEGYSVSREKKERFSLILESASTNQTSMYLCASSSHRVSSYNSPLHFGNGTRLTVT.

This clone was observed at least ten times. The chain couples TRBV14 to TRBJ2-7, with D possibly TRBD1 on 5 matching bases. Deletions cut 5 bases from V and 6 bases from J, with 17 bases between. CDR1 and CDR2 (germline): SGHDN, FVKESK. This CDR3 spans 14 amino acids. DNA of the CDR3: TGTGCCAGCAGCATTTCAGGGTGGGCTCGCGAGCAGTACTTC. As protein: CASSISGWAREQYF.

This clone was found once. The rearrangement uses TRBV19 and TRBJ1-2, with 12 bases identical to TRBD1. With V trimmed by 6 bases and J by 8 bases, 10 bases remained unmatched. Per the germline V gene, CDR1 is LNHDA and CDR2 is SQIVND (reference sequence). This CDR3 has 15 amino acids. The CDR3 DNA sequence: TGTGCCAGTAGACCAGGGACAGGGGGCGCGTGGGGCTACACCTTC. Translating gives CASRPGTGGAWGYTF.

The V gene is TRBV6-5, the J gene TRBJ1-2; D is perhaps TRBD1 (5 bases). Germline V lookup: CDR1 MNHEY, CDR2 SVGAGI. Trimming pared 2 bases from V and 5 bases from J, leaving 18 bases between. There are 16 residues in the CDR3. The CDR3 DNA sequence: TGTGCCAGCAGTTACGGATCCTGGCAGGGAGGATATGGCTACACCTTC. Protein sequence: CASSYGSWQGGYGYTF.

This rearrangement joins TRBV30 to TRBJ1-6; D possibly corresponds to TRBD1 (6 bases). Germline V gives CDR1 GTSNPN, CDR2 SVGIG (reference sequence). The length of the CDR3 is 14 residues. Trimming removed 2 bases at V and 7 bases at J, with 12 bases between. In DNA, the CDR3 is TGTGCCTGGAGTTCGCAGGGGCGGAATTCACCCCTCCACTTT. The encoded protein is CAWSSQGRNSPLHF.

V usage is TRBV9 and J usage is TRBJ2-1; TRBD2 might be the D (6 bases). Germline V lookup: CDR1 SGDLS, CDR2 YYNGEE. Trimming removed 3 bases at V and 8 bases at J, with 18 bases between. The CDR3 is 15 amino acids. In nucleotides, the CDR3 is TGTGCCAGCAGCGGTGGGGAGACTAGAGTAGATGAGCAGTTCTTC. This codes for CASSGGETRVDEQFF.

V and J are TRBV5-1 and TRBJ1-1; D unclear. CDR3 size: 15 residues. Germline CDR1 SGHRS, CDR2 YFSETQ. V lost 0 bases and J lost 3, with 12 bases in between. CDR3 bases: TGCGCCAGCAGCTTGGCCGTGGGCGTGGACACTGAAGCTTTCTTT. Encoded protein: CASSLAVGVDTEAFF. Variable domain in full (rest from reference TRBV5-1 and TRBJ1-1): KAGVTQTPRYLIKTRGQQVTLSCSPISGHRSVSWYQQTPGQGLQFLFEYFSETQRNKGNFPGRFSGRQFSNSRSEMNVSTLELGDSALYLCASSLAVGVDTEAFFGQGTRLTVV.

The chain joins TRBV28 to TRBJ1-2; TRBD1 is a possible D gene (5 bases). Looked up from germline, CDR1 is MDHEN and CDR2 is SYDVKM. The CDR3 has 13 residues. V dropped 3 bases and J dropped 5 bases, with 10 bases sitting between them. DNA of the CDR3: TGTGCCAGCAGTTTCGGGCAGGGATATGGCTACACCTTC. Protein: CASSFGQGYGYTF.

This clone has just a few counts. For the CDR3, the DNA is TGTGCCAGCAGTTACGATTGGGGCGGTTCCTATGGCTACACCTTC. Protein product: CASSYDWGGSYGYTF. The chain combines TRBV6-5 with TRBJ1-2, with a weak D call TRBD1 (5 bases). The V end was cut by 2 bases, the J end by 4 bases, with 14 bases between. This CDR3 has 15 amino acids. CDR1 is MNHEY and CDR2 is SVGAGI in the germline V gene.

This chain joins TRBV30 and TRBJ1-1, with unresolved D. The CDR3 spans 14 residues. V was trimmed by 5 bases and J by 0 bases, leaving 13 bases between them. Germline assignment: CDR1 GTSNPN and CDR2 SVGIG (reference sequence). This chain's CDR3 is CAWALSYMNTEAFF. CDR3 DNA sequence: TGTGCCTGGGCCCTCTCCTATATGAACACTGAAGCTTTCTTT.

The chain recombines TRBV27 with TRBJ2-7, with 15 nucleotides matching TRBD2. The germline V gene encodes CDR1 MNHEY and CDR2 SMNVEV (reference sequence). The CDR3 is 16 residues long. Trimming removed 5 bases from V and 5 bases from J; junction bases left unmatched: 7. CDR3: CASSTGLAGGPNEQYF. The CDR3 DNA sequence: TGTGCCAGCAGTACAGGACTAGCGGGGGGGCCGAACGAGCAGTACTTC.

In nucleotides, the CDR3 is TGTGCCAGCAGTTACGCTATCGGCAATGAGCAGTTCTTC. Translating gives CASSYAIGNEQFF. The chain employs TRBV6-5 and TRBJ2-1, with no clear D. Between the trimmed V and J ends, which lost 2 bases and 6 bases, there was a span of 8 bases. The CDR3 has 13 residues. CDR1 and CDR2 (germline): MNHEY, SVGAGI.

The J gene is TRBJ1-2, the V gene TRBV5-1; the D gene is possibly TRBD1 (5 bases). The CDR3 loop spans 14 amino acids. CDR1 and CDR2 (germline): SGHRS, YFSETQ. Trimming shortened V by 2 bases and J by 3 bases, and 11 bases separated the two germline ends. The CDR3, as DNA: TGCGCCAGCAGCTTCGACCAGGGTTACTATGGCTACACCTTC. Its protein is CASSFDQGYYGYTF.